The clone carrying this T cell receptor beta chain showed up just a few times. Its target is not known. TCRbeta library preparation incorporated unique molecular identifiers. TCRdb fed the PCR reads into MiXCR, producing one record per CDR3 protein. The sample contains 610,000 or so distinct CDR3 sequences, 27% of which appear only once. These data belong to a study of T-cell reconstitution after alpha-beta-depleted transplantation in children. Points from the study as a whole: Expanded clones from the graft, numbering several hundred, reportedly supplied alpha-beta T cells about two months after transplant.

The V and J ends lost 2 bases and 0 bases respectively, with 12 bases between them. The CDR3 covers 16 residues. CDR1 SGHRS and CDR2 YFSETQ come from the germline V gene. The material sequenced was PBMCs, taken before TCRalphabeta/CD19-depleted stem cell transplant. The TCR sequence derives from a boy less than two years old with Wiskott-Aldrich syndrome, due to receive a stem cell transplant. The chain recombines TRBV5-1 with TRBJ2-1; possibly TRBD2 for D (6 bases). Here the CDR3 reads CASSLRRESSYNEQFF. The CDR3 DNA is TGCGCCAGCAGCTTAAGACGGGAGAGCTCCTACAATGAGCAGTTCTTC. The full variable domain, in which reference TRBV5-1 and TRBJ2-1 provide the parts outside the CDR3, is KAGVTQTPRYLIKTRGQQVTLSCSPISGHRSVSWYQQTPGQGLQFLFEYFSETQRNKGNFPGRFSGRQFSNSRSEMNVSTLELGDSALYLCASSLRRESSYNEQFFGPGTRLTVL.